What follows are 26 T cell receptor beta chains derived from one specimen sequenced in a study of blood T cell repertoires in COVID-19. Sequencing used immunoSEQ multiplex PCR; TCRdb keeps in-frame clones, though not all of them. The sample consists of about 220,000 clones, approximately 79% of them appearing once. Sequencing used peripheral blood. These receptors came from a human donor in a cohort sampled during active COVID-19.

Regarding this clone: The same CDR3 can be traced to other DNA sequences in this sample. The chain recombines TRBV28 with TRBJ1-5, with D unclear. The CDR3 covers 12 residues. CDR1 is MDHEN and CDR2 is SYDVKM in the germline V gene. V lost 4 bases and J lost 6, with 7 bases in between. The CDR3: CASSSPGQPQHF. CDR3 DNA: TGTGCCAGCAGTTCCCCAGGTCAGCCCCAGCATTTT.

CDR3 residues: CASSLLGQGLASEQYF. The CDR3 nucleotides are TGTGCCAGCAGCCTACTGGGACAGGGGCTTGCTAGTGAGCAGTACTTC. The chain combines TRBV13 with TRBJ2-7; 10 nucleotides agree with TRBD1. The CDR3 has 16 amino acids. J gave up 7 bases and V 5 bases, and 14 bases lay outside the gene matches. Germline V gene data show CDR1 as PRHDT and CDR2 as FYEKMQ (reference sequence). Using reference TRBV13 and TRBJ2-7 for the parts outside the CDR3, the full variable domain is AAGVIQSPRHLIKEKRETATLKCYPIPRHDTVYWYQQGPGQDPQFLISFYEKMQSDKGSIPDRFSAQQFSDYHSELNMSSLELGDSALYFCASSLLGQGLASEQYFGPGTRLTVT.

The rearrangement joins TRBV7-8 to TRBJ1-3; weak D call: TRBD1 (5 bases). V lost 4 bases and J 0 bases, leaving 10 bases between the germline ends. The CDR3 covers 15 residues. The germline CDR1 and CDR2 sequences are SGHVS and FQNEAQ. The chain's CDR3 is CASSSDRLSGNTIYF. The CDR3 DNA reads TGTGCCAGCAGCTCCGACAGACTCTCTGGAAACACCATATATTTT.

The chain links TRBV7-6 to TRBJ1-1; weak D call: TRBD1 (5 bases). CDR1 SGHVS and CDR2 FNYEAQ come from the germline V gene. Trimming removed 5 bases at V and 1 base at J, with 17 bases between. There are 16 residues in the CDR3. The CDR3 DNA reads as TGTGCCAGCAGCCCCGCCGAGGTCAGGGCGAACACTGAAGCTTTCTTT. This encodes CASSPAEVRANTEAFF.

J is TRBJ1-3 and V is TRBV5-6; 8 nucleotides align to TRBD1. This CDR3 contains 15 residues. Germline-derived CDR1 and CDR2 are SGHDT and YYEEEE. The V gene end was trimmed by 4 bases and the J gene end by 6 bases; junction bases not matched to a gene: 9. The CDR3 nucleotides are TGTGCCAGCAGCGCAAGGACAGGGTCCGTAAACACCATATATTTT. The encoded protein is CASSARTGSVNTIYF.

V gene TRBV6-5 combines with J gene TRBJ1-5; TRBD1 is a possible D gene (6 bases). V was pared by 8 bases and J by 10 bases, with 15 bases between. Per germline, CDR1 MNHEY and CDR2 SVGAGI. The CDR3 contains 12 residues. CDR3 in amino acids: CASGGGANPQHF. In DNA, the CDR3 is TGTGCCAGCGGGGGGGGCGCGAACCCCCAGCATTTT.

The J gene is TRBJ2-7, the V gene TRBV2; 9 nucleotides agree with TRBD1. With 6 bases clipped from V and 1 base from J, the junction kept 10 bases outside the gene matches. Per germline, CDR1 SNHLY and CDR2 FYNNEI. The CDR3 consists of 16 residues. As DNA, the CDR3 is TGTGCCAGCAGGCACACTTCGGGACAGGGTTCCTACGAGCAGTACTTC. Translated: CASRHTSGQGSYEQYF.

The rearrangement uses TRBV7-8 and TRBJ2-1; 11 bases fit TRBD2. Germline V gene lookup returns CDR1 SGHVS and CDR2 FQNEAQ. Unmatched junction bases numbered 12, after V lost 5 bases and J lost 6 bases. CDR3 size: 17 residues. The CDR3 reads CASSPGTSGPLGNEQFF. CDR3 DNA sequence: TGTGCCAGCAGCCCCGGGACTAGCGGCCCCCTAGGCAATGAGCAGTTCTTC.

This clone was detected a few times. The chain combines TRBV19 with TRBJ2-7; TRBD1 is a possible D gene (5 bases). This CDR3 region has 13 residues. Germline V CDR1 and CDR2: LNHDA, SQIVND (reference sequence). V was trimmed by 6 bases and J by 0 bases, leaving 9 bases between them. As DNA, the CDR3 is TGTGCCAGTAGACATGGGGCCTCCTACGAGCAGTACTTC. It is translated as CASRHGASYEQYF. The full variable domain, in which reference TRBV19 and TRBJ2-7 provide the parts outside the CDR3, is DGGITQSPKYLFRKEGQNVTLSCEQNLNHDAMYWYRQDPGQGLRLIYYSQIVNDFQKGDIAEGYSVSREKKESFPLTVTSAQKNPTAFYLCASRHGASYEQYFGPGTRLTVT.

CDR3: CASSDGAFYNEQFF. In DNA form, the CDR3 reads TGTGCCAGCAGTGACGGGGCCTTTTACAATGAGCAGTTCTTC. This chain links TRBV6-4 with TRBJ2-1; D perhaps matches TRBD1 (5 bases). Trimming took off 2 bases at V and 4 bases at J, with 9 bases between the two ends. The CDR3 covers 14 residues. Germline V gene sequence: CDR1 MRHNA, CDR2 SNTAGT.

This sequence joins TRBV6-5 and TRBJ1-5; perhaps TRBD1 as D (6 bases). The CDR3 is made up of 15 amino acids. Germline CDR1 MNHEY, CDR2 SVGAGI. V shed 6 bases and J shed 2 bases, with 14 bases lying between them. The CDR3 loop reads CASRKTGWGNQPQHF. CDR3 coding DNA: TGTGCCAGCAGGAAAACAGGGTGGGGCAATCAGCCCCAGCATTTT.

The chain has TRBV19 and TRBJ1-1; tentatively, D is TRBD1 (6 bases). Germline values: CDR1 LNHDA, CDR2 SQIVND (reference sequence). V gave up 6 bases and J gave up 4 bases, with 12 bases separating them. The CDR3 is made up of 13 amino acids. CDR3 nucleotides: TGTGCCAGTAGACGTCAAGGGGGCACTGAAGCTTTCTTT. It yields the protein CASRRQGGTEAFF.

The V call is TRBV5-4, the J call TRBJ1-2; no reliable D call. This CDR3 contains 16 residues. V was cut by 4 bases and J by 8 bases, with 24 bases left in between. Germline lookup yields CDR1 SGHNT and CDR2 YYREEE (reference sequence). CDR3 DNA sequence: TGTGCCAGCAGCGGTTTACTTAGGACTCGGGGTGAGGGCTACACCTTC. This encodes CASSGLLRTRGEGYTF.

The chain carries TRBV5-8 and TRBJ2-7, with a weak D call TRBD2 (7 bases). CDR1 is SGHTS and CDR2 is YDEGEE in the germline V gene. This CDR3 is built from 15 residues. V was cut by 1 base and J by 5 bases, with 16 bases left in between. CDR3 sequence (DNA): TGTGCCAGCAGCTTGTATAGGGGGGGGTGGAACGAGCAGTACTTC. Its protein product is CASSLYRGGWNEQYF.

This chain uses TRBV15 with TRBJ1-1, with 7 bases fitting TRBD1. The CDR3 length is 13 residues. Germline V gives CDR1 LNHNV, CDR2 YYDKDF (reference sequence). V was clipped by 7 bases and J by 1 base; unmatched bases: 3. CDR3 protein: CATNRQGNTEAFF. For the CDR3, the DNA is TGTGCCACCAACCGACAGGGGAACACTGAAGCTTTCTTT.

The CDR3 reads CASSLATQGYGYTF. In nucleotides, the CDR3 is TGTGCCAGCAGCTTAGCGACTCAGGGCTATGGCTACACCTTC. The chain carries TRBV7-2 and TRBJ1-2; D might be TRBD1 (5 bases). Looked up from germline, CDR1 is SGHTA and CDR2 is FQGNSA. This CDR3 comprises 14 residues. V was cut by 0 bases and J by 4 bases, with 9 bases left in between.

The CDR3 is CASSPGLALGPRTYEQYF. Written as DNA, the CDR3 is TGTGCCAGCAGCCCAGGACTAGCGTTGGGACCCCGAACCTACGAGCAGTACTTC. This chain connects TRBV7-9 to TRBJ2-7; TRBD2 matches at 9 bases. CDR1 is SEHNR, CDR2 FQNEAQ, per germline (reference sequence). With 5 bases clipped from V and 2 bases from J, the junction kept 16 bases outside the gene matches. The CDR3 sequence is 18 residues long.

The rearrangement uses TRBV19 and TRBJ2-1; tentative D call: TRBD2 (5 bases). Trimming cost V 4 bases and J 5 bases, with 12 bases left between them. The CDR3 extends over 14 amino acids. Looked up from germline, CDR1 is LNHDA and CDR2 is SQIVND (reference sequence). The CDR3 nucleotides read TGTGCCAGTAGTACTCTTAGCGAGGACAATGAGCAGTTCTTC. Translated: CASSTLSEDNEQFF.

V and J are TRBV6-4 and TRBJ2-6; 9 bases align to TRBD1. Germline V CDR1 and CDR2: MRHNA, SNTAGT. The CDR3 totals 16 residues. V was pared by 3 bases and J by 0 bases, with 0 bases of the junction left unmatched. As DNA, the CDR3 is TGTGCCAGCAGTGAGGGACAGGGCTCTGGGGCCAACGTCCTGACTTTC. It yields the protein CASSEGQGSGANVLTF.

This clone has only one observation. This sequence joins TRBV19 and TRBJ1-3; D remains ambiguous. The V and J ends lost 4 bases and 7 bases respectively, with 17 bases between them. The CDR3 is 15 residues long. Germline CDR1 and CDR2: LNHDA and SQIVND (reference sequence). In DNA form, the CDR3 reads TGTGCCAGTAGTAGGAGCAAAAGTTTGGAGAACACCATATATTTT. Translating it yields CASSRSKSLENTIYF. Combining the CDR3 with reference TRBV19 and TRBJ1-3 gives the whole variable domain DGGITQSPKYLFRKEGQNVTLSCEQNLNHDAMYWYRQDPGQGLRLIYYSQIVNDFQKGDIAEGYSVSREKKESFPLTVTSAQKNPTAFYLCASSRSKSLENTIYFGEGSWLTVV.

The chain combines TRBV27 with TRBJ1-2, with 7 bases fitting TRBD1. The CDR3 is made up of 15 amino acids. J lost 4 bases, V lost 0 bases, and 5 bases had no gene match. CDR1 MNHEY and CDR2 SMNVEV come from the germline V gene (reference sequence). The CDR3 is CASSLSRGQGYGYTF. The CDR3 DNA reads TGTGCCAGCAGTTTATCGAGGGGGCAGGGCTATGGCTACACCTTC.

Only one count was recorded for this clone. This chain uses TRBV7-9 with TRBJ1-1; the D is unclear. Germline lookup yields CDR1 SEHNR and CDR2 FQNEAQ (reference sequence). The V end was cut by 4 bases, the J end by 2 bases, with 14 bases between. The CDR3 has 15 amino acids. For the CDR3, the DNA is TGTGCCAGCAGCTCCCTAGGTCGGCCAAACACTGAAGCTTTCTTT. It is translated as CASSSLGRPNTEAFF.

This chain uses TRBV18 with TRBJ1-4; D perhaps matches TRBD1 (6 bases). This CDR3 is 16 amino acids long. Trimming shortened V by 0 bases and J by 0 bases, and 8 bases separated the two germline ends. CDR1 and CDR2 from the germline V gene are KGHSH and LQKENI. CDR3: CASSPPTGPTNEKLFF. The CDR3, as DNA: TGTGCCAGCTCACCACCTACAGGGCCAACTAATGAAAAACTGTTTTTT.

V and J are TRBV6-2 or TRBV6-3 and TRBJ2-7; tentatively, D is TRBD1 (6 bases). V shed 6 bases and J shed 2 bases, with 14 bases lying between them. The CDR3 totals 14 residues. Germline CDR1 and CDR2: MNHEY and SVGEGT. The CDR3 DNA follows: TGTGCCAGCAGCTCGGGACACTTACCCTACGAGCAGTACTTC. As protein: CASSSGHLPYEQYF.

The rearrangement joins TRBV7-9 to TRBJ1-6; 7 nucleotides line up with TRBD1. V lost 2 bases, J lost 7 bases, and 5 bases stayed unmatched. The CDR3 is 15 amino acids. CDR1 is SEHNR and CDR2 is FQNEAQ in the germline V gene (reference sequence). The CDR3 nucleotides are TGTGCCAGCAGCTTACAGGGACAGTTGAATTCACCCCTCCACTTT. Translating it yields CASSLQGQLNSPLHF.

The chain combines TRBV5-1 with TRBJ1-1, with D perhaps matching TRBD1 (5 bases). The CDR3 has 15 amino acids. Trimming took off 1 base at V and 4 bases at J, with 14 bases between the two ends. The germline CDR1 and CDR2 sequences are SGHRS and YFSETQ. The CDR3, as DNA: TGCGCCAGCAGCTTGCTCGGGGGAGATGGCACTGAAGCTTTCTTT. This sequence encodes CASSLLGGDGTEAFF.